Presented here are 25 T cell receptor beta chains from one specimen sequenced in a study of molecular identifiers for immune sequencing clone quantification. From the PCR reads, TCRdb called clonotypes with MiXCR, one entry per CDR3 protein. The data contain 400,000 to 600,000 distinct CDR3 sequences, around a fifth of them singletons. What was sequenced was naive CD8+ T cells from blood, with Jurkat cell RNA spiked in. Indicated subset: FACS-sorted CD8+CD4-CCR7+CD45RA+ naive T cells. These receptors all stem from a human donor in good health. Some libraries in this study had Jurkat cell RNA spiked in.

J is TRBJ2-7 and V is TRBV20-1; D uncertain. Trimming removed 2 bases at V and 3 bases at J, with 5 bases between. This CDR3 region has 11 residues. Per the germline V gene, CDR1 is DFQATT and CDR2 is SNEGSKA (reference sequence). The CDR3 DNA reads as TGCAGTGCTAGATGGTTCTACGAGCAGTACTTC. Residues: CSARWFYEQYF.

Turning to this clonotype: A junction end diverges from the germline sequence, so it may reflect a read error. The rearrangement links TRBV11-2 to TRBJ2-7; 7 positions match TRBD2. This CDR3 has 16 amino acids. Per the germline V gene, CDR1 is SGHAT and CDR2 is FQNNGV. This CDR3 is CASSLERGGSSYEQYF. In DNA, the CDR3 is TGTGCCAGCAGCCTAGAACGGGGCGGGAGCTCCTACGAGCAGTACTTC.

This clonotype has a handful of counts. This chain connects TRBV5-6 to TRBJ1-2; no reliable D call. Germline V gene data show CDR1 as SGHDT and CDR2 as YYEEEE. V was clipped by 2 bases and J by 7 bases, with 6 bases between them. The CDR3 totals 11 residues. The CDR3 DNA reads TGTGCCAGCAGCTTAGCATTTGGCTACACCTTC. Protein sequence: CASSLAFGYTF.

This clonotype was observed a few times. The chain is built from TRBV5-4 and TRBJ2-7; D uncertain. The CDR3 is made up of 16 amino acids. Trimming removed 3 bases at V and 0 bases at J, with 16 bases between. Germline lookup yields CDR1 SGHNT and CDR2 YYREEE (reference sequence). CDR3 in amino acids: CASSSLTDRSSYEQYF. The CDR3 DNA follows: TGTGCCAGCAGCTCTCTGACCGATAGGAGCTCCTACGAGCAGTACTTC.

Concerning this clonotype itself: A much larger clone differs from this one at a single base, so this may be a read error. The chain has TRBV6-2 or TRBV6-3 and TRBJ2-1; 11 bases match TRBD2. Germline V gene sequence: CDR1 MNHEY, CDR2 SVGEGT. V shed 5 bases and J 8 bases; nucleotides not matched to a gene: 5. The CDR3 contains 14 residues. As DNA, the CDR3 is TGTGCCAGCAGTCATCCTAGCGGGAGGTATGAGCAGTTCTTC. Translation gives CASSHPSGRYEQFF.

This clonotype was seen ten or more times. This rearrangement joins TRBV6-5 to TRBJ1-1; a possible D gene is TRBD1 (6 bases). V lost 5 bases and J 5 bases, leaving 18 bases between the germline ends. The CDR3 contains 15 residues. Germline CDR1 is MNHEY and CDR2 is SVGAGI. CDR3 coding DNA: TGTGCCAGCAGTCTATTCTCAGGGGTCGGAACTGAAGCTTTCTTT. Protein product: CASSLFSGVGTEAFF.

This chain connects TRBV10-3 to TRBJ1-1; 8 positions match TRBD1. In germline, CDR1 is ENHRY, CDR2 SYGVKD. CDR3 length equals 14 residues. With V trimmed by 4 bases and J by 3 bases, 4 bases remained unmatched. As DNA, the CDR3 is TGTGCCATCAGTGTAGACAGGGGCGACACTGAAGCTTTCTTT. Translating gives CAISVDRGDTEAFF.

This clonotype was seen ten or more times. The rearrangement uses TRBV5-6 and TRBJ2-7; tentative D call: TRBD1 (5 bases). Germline CDR1 SGHDT, CDR2 YYEEEE. The V and J ends lost 4 bases and 2 bases respectively, with 16 bases between them. The CDR3 is made up of 15 amino acids. The CDR3 DNA reads as TGTGCCAGCAGCGCGAGTCAGGGTATTGCCTACGAGCAGTACTTC. Translating gives CASSASQGIAYEQYF.

This clonotype has at least ten counts. The CDR3, as DNA: TGTGCCAGCAGTTTCACGGACAGATATGGCTACACCTTC. Translated: CASSFTDRYGYTF. This chain connects TRBV12-3 or TRBV12-4 to TRBJ1-2; possible D gene TRBD1, 6 bases. CDR3 length: 13 residues. The V and J ends lost 3 bases and 5 bases respectively, with 10 bases between them.

This chain connects TRBV12-3 or TRBV12-4 to TRBJ2-7; TRBD2 matches at 9 bases. The CDR3 spans 15 residues. V was clipped by 2 bases and J by 6 bases; unmatched bases: 8. Written as DNA, the CDR3 is TGTGCCAGCAGTTTAAGGTGGGATAGCGGGAGCGAGCAGTACTTC. This sequence encodes CASSLRWDSGSEQYF.

This clonotype was picked up a small number of times. The chain has TRBV20-1 and TRBJ2-1; D might be TRBD1 (6 bases). Germline V gene lookup returns CDR1 DFQATT and CDR2 SNEGSKA (reference sequence). The V end was cut by 5 bases, the J end by 8 bases, with 22 bases between. The CDR3 is 15 residues long. The CDR3 loop reads CSAQDRDTPYHEQFF. In DNA form, the CDR3 reads TGCAGTGCTCAAGACCGGGACACCCCGTACCATGAGCAGTTCTTC.

The chain uses TRBV28 and TRBJ2-2; 7 bases agree with TRBD2. V lost 6 bases to trimming and J lost 1 base; unmatched junction nucleotides: 8. Germline loops: CDR1 MDHEN, CDR2 SYDVKM. This CDR3 has 16 residues. CDR3 in DNA: TGTGCCAGCAGCCGTGCGCGCGGGAGGAACACCGGGGAGCTGTTTTTT. The encoded protein is CASSRARGRNTGELFF.

This clonotype showed up just a few times. The chain recombines TRBV4-3 with TRBJ2-1; the D gene is possibly TRBD2 (5 bases). Germline CDR1 is LGHNA and CDR2 is YSLEER. The CDR3 is 15 amino acids. V dropped 6 bases and J dropped 0 bases, with 12 bases sitting between them. The CDR3 DNA sequence: TGCGCCAGCAGACTCCTAGGGAGCTCCTACAATGAGCAGTTCTTC. Protein sequence: CASRLLGSSYNEQFF.

J is TRBJ1-5 and V is TRBV6-2 or TRBV6-3; D is unresolved. Trimming left V 6 bases short and J 0 bases short, with 9 bases between. Looked up from germline, CDR1 is MNHEY and CDR2 is SVGEGT. The CDR3 loop spans 14 amino acids. For the CDR3, the DNA is TGTGCCAGCAGCTGGTGGGGTAGCAATCAGCCCCAGCATTTT. Amino acids: CASSWWGSNQPQHF.

This sequence joins TRBV3-1 and TRBJ2-5; 7 nucleotides align to TRBD2. CDR3 length: 17 residues. V was pared by 5 bases and J by 9 bases, with 21 bases of the junction left unmatched. In germline, CDR1 is LGHDT, CDR2 YNNKEL (reference sequence). The CDR3 reads CASSSEALADISGAQYF. The CDR3 DNA reads TGTGCCAGCAGCTCGGAGGCCCTAGCGGACATATCGGGGGCCCAGTACTTC.

The gene calls are TRBV12-3 or TRBV12-4 and TRBJ2-7, with TRBD2 identical over 13 bases. The trim removed 8 bases at V and 4 bases at J, leaving 5 bases unmatched. The CDR3 extends over 14 amino acids. The CDR3 DNA is TGTGCCAGCGGACTAGCGGGGGAATCATACGAGCAGTACTTC. Its translation: CASGLAGESYEQYF.

The chain carries TRBV12-3 or TRBV12-4 and TRBJ1-5, with D unresolved. The V gene lost 3 bases and the J gene lost 6 bases, with 15 bases spanning the gap. The CDR3 has 15 amino acids. Here the CDR3 DNA reads TGTGCCAGCAGTTTGGCGCTGGGATGGAGTCAGCCCCAGCATTTT. Its protein is CASSLALGWSQPQHF.

J is TRBJ2-7 and V is TRBV4-3; D gene unclear. The CDR3 has 17 residues. Germline CDR1 LGHNA, CDR2 YSLEER. V was pared by 0 bases and J by 3 bases, with 18 bases between. Written as DNA, the CDR3 is TGCGCCAGCAGCCAAGATTATTCCCCGACGTTCAACTACGAGCAGTACTTC. Translating gives CASSQDYSPTFNYEQYF.

The table lists this clonotype with many counts. The chain joins TRBV20-1 to TRBJ1-2; D unclear. The CDR3 length is 12 residues. CDR1 DFQATT and CDR2 SNEGSKA come from the germline V gene (reference sequence). The ends were cut back, 6 bases at V and 3 bases at J, with 11 bases in the middle. DNA of the CDR3: TGCAGTGCCACAGATCCAGACTATGGCTACACCTTC. As protein: CSATDPDYGYTF.

Notes on this clonotype: The conserved phenylalanine or tryptophan is not found at the CDR3 terminus, so this likely reflects a read error. The CDR3 sequence: CASSPGTSSNQPQHL. The DNA for the CDR3 is TGTGCCAGCAGCCCGGGGACCTCCAGCAATCAGCCCCAGCATTTA. The chain couples TRBV12-3 or TRBV12-4 to TRBJ1-5, with TRBD1 as a possible D gene (5 bases). CDR3 length: 15 residues. The V gene lost 6 bases and the J gene lost 1 base, with 13 bases spanning the gap.

The genes are TRBV19 and TRBJ2-7; possible D gene TRBD1, 6 bases. Trimming shortened V by 3 bases and J by 0 bases, and 12 bases separated the two germline ends. CDR1 is LNHDA and CDR2 is SQIVND in the germline V gene (reference sequence). This CDR3 contains 15 residues. The chain's CDR3 is CASSMTGLSSYEQYF. CDR3 coding DNA: TGTGCCAGTAGTATGACAGGCCTTAGCTCCTACGAGCAGTACTTC.

This clonotype has a count of ten or more. In DNA form, the CDR3 reads TGTGCCAGCAGCTTTGGACGGGGGGGAACGAACACCGGGGAGCTGTTTTTT. Residues: CASSFGRGGTNTGELFF. The chain combines TRBV7-8 with TRBJ2-2, with 8 bases aligning to TRBD2. The germline CDR1 and CDR2 sequences are SGHVS and FQNEAQ. Unmatched junction bases numbered 6, after V lost 3 bases and J lost 0 bases. CDR3 size: 17 residues.

The sample holds one count of this clonotype. For the CDR3, the DNA is TGTGCCAGCAGCCAAGTCCCGGAGGGGTTTCACACAGATACGCAGTATTTT. Protein sequence: CASSQVPEGFHTDTQYF. The chain has TRBV3-2 and TRBJ2-3; the D call TRBD1 from the table was never checked on the DNA. TRBV3-2 is shown as a pseudogene. The CDR3 loop spans 17 amino acids.

About this clonotype itself: Since a much larger clone is just one base distant, this may be a read error. The chain recombines TRBV7-2 with TRBJ2-5; 9 bases agree with TRBD1. The trim removed 8 bases at V and 5 bases at J, leaving 9 bases unmatched. CDR1 is SGHTA, CDR2 FQGNSA, per germline. CDR3 length equals 14 residues. CDR3 nucleotide sequence: TGTGCCAGCGCTCCCACAGGGGGCGAGGAGACCCAGTACTTC. This codes for CASAPTGGEETQYF.

As concerns this clonotype: This may be a read error, as it is one base from a much larger clone. CDR3 in amino acids: CASSQDSAFVADTQYF. CDR3 sequence (DNA): TGTGCCAGCAGCCAAGACTCTGCTTTTGTAGCAGATACGCAGTATTTT. V gene TRBV3-1 combines with J gene TRBJ2-3; D is undetermined. V was shortened by 0 bases and J by 4 bases, with 14 bases between the two germline ends. The CDR3 spans 16 residues. The germline CDR1 and CDR2 sequences are LGHDT and YNNKEL (reference sequence).